These 15 T cell receptor beta chains were all obtained from the same sample, sequenced in a study of T cells in Graves' hyperthyroidism and ophthalmopathy. Using RNA transcripts as the source, TCR beta CDR3 regions were amplified. TCR CDR3 regions were first amplified by RT-PCR with HTBI primers. One entry per CDR3 protein results from TCRdb running MiXCR on the multiplex PCR reads. The data hold around 250,000 distinct CDR3 sequences, with approximately 14% observed a single time. The sequenced sample was blood. The receptors here all came from a woman between 40 and 55 years old with Graves' hyperthyroidism that later progressed to Graves' ophthalmopathy.

The sample holds a few counts of this clonotype. The V and J genes are TRBV4-1 and TRBJ2-4; TRBD2 agrees at 7 bases. Losses at the gene ends were 3 bases for V and 8 bases for J; bases not matched to a gene: 7. Germline V gene sequence: CDR1 MGHRA, CDR2 YSYEKL. The CDR3 runs to 14 residues. The DNA for the CDR3 is TGCGCCAGCAGCCACCCGGGACTAACCGACATTCAGTACTTC. It codes for CASSHPGLTDIQYF.

At least ten counts were recorded for this clonotype. The J gene is TRBJ2-7, the V gene TRBV30, with D tentatively TRBD1 or TRBD2 (6 bases each). This CDR3 has 14 amino acids. The V end lost 0 bases, the J end lost 6 bases, and 15 bases lay between the germline ends. Germline lookup yields CDR1 GTSNPN and CDR2 SVGIG (reference sequence). This CDR3 reads CAWSVGGTPGEQYF. DNA for the CDR3: TGTGCCTGGAGTGTAGGGGGGACGCCGGGCGAGCAGTACTTC.

The chain couples TRBV19 to TRBJ1-2; unclear D gene. Germline CDR1 LNHDA, CDR2 SQIVND (reference sequence). This CDR3 comprises 14 residues. Trimming removed 7 bases from V and 0 bases from J, with 12 bases in between. The CDR3 DNA reads TGTGCCAGTATCTCGAGAGGTTCTAACTATGGCTACACCTTC. Translation gives CASISRGSNYGYTF. The full variable domain, with the rest looked up from reference TRBV19 and TRBJ1-2, is DGGITQSPKYLFRKEGQNVTLSCEQNLNHDAMYWYRQDPGQGLRLIYYSQIVNDFQKGDIAEGYSVSREKKESFPLTVTSAQKNPTAFYLCASISRGSNYGYTFGSGTRLTVV.

This clonotype was counted ten times or more. This chain connects TRBV2 to TRBJ2-7, with TRBD2 matching over 13 bases. Germline V gives CDR1 SNHLY, CDR2 FYNNEI. V lost 6 bases and J lost 6; bases outside the gene matches: 5. The CDR3 is made up of 14 amino acids. The CDR3: CASRLAGGPGEQYF. CDR3 sequence (DNA): TGTGCCAGCAGACTAGCGGGAGGGCCAGGCGAGCAGTACTTC. The whole variable domain, filled in from reference TRBV2 and TRBJ2-7, reads EPEVTQTPSHQVTQMGQEVILRCVPISNHLYFYWYRQILGQKVEFLVSFYNNEISEKSEIFDDQFSVERPDGSNFTLKIRSTKLEDSAMYFCASRLAGGPGEQYFGPGTRLTVT.

At least ten counts were recorded for this clonotype. V gene TRBV2 combines with J gene TRBJ2-5; 8 positions agree with TRBD2. Germline V CDR1 and CDR2: SNHLY, FYNNEI. V trimming: 2 bases; J trimming: 5 bases; junction bases outside the gene matches: 4. The CDR3 has 14 residues. The CDR3 is CASSEPAGGETQYF. CDR3 DNA: TGTGCCAGCAGTGAACCGGCGGGAGGCGAGACCCAGTACTTC.

This clonotype was seen more than once but under ten times. This chain uses TRBV4-1 with TRBJ2-1, with 12 bases identical to TRBD2. The V gene's germline CDR1 is MGHRA and CDR2 YSYEKL. This CDR3 comprises 16 residues. The V gene end was trimmed by 4 bases and the J gene end by 9 bases; junction bases not matched to a gene: 10. The CDR3 reads CASSLTSGRLAGEQFF. The CDR3 bases are TGCGCCAGCAGCCTCACTAGCGGGAGGCTAGCGGGTGAGCAGTTCTTC.

This clonotype was seen ten or more times. The chain is built from TRBV27 and TRBJ2-3; TRBD2 matches at 7 bases. CDR3 length equals 14 residues. V gave up 2 bases and J gave up 6 bases; unmatched junction bases: 5. The germline V gene has CDR1 MNHEY and CDR2 SMNVEV (reference sequence). CDR3 coding DNA: TGTGCCAGCAGTTTAATGGCGGGGGAGGATACGCAGTATTTT. Protein sequence: CASSLMAGEDTQYF.

This clonotype was seen at least ten times. The chain is built from TRBV7-9 and TRBJ1-5, with a possible D match to TRBD1 (5 bases). CDR1 and CDR2 from the germline V gene are SEHNR and FQNEAQ (reference sequence). Trimming left V 6 bases short and J 3 bases short, with 15 bases between. The CDR3 covers 15 residues. The CDR3 coding sequence is TGTGCCAGCAGTGGTAGCGGGACCCCCAATCAGCCCCAGCATTTT. Its translation: CASSGSGTPNQPQHF.

This clonotype was seen repeatedly, ten times or more. The V call is TRBV5-6, the J call TRBJ2-7; D is unclear. This CDR3 contains 12 residues. The germline V and J ends were trimmed by 1 base and 3 bases, with 5 bases remaining between them. CDR1 and CDR2 (germline): SGHDT, YYEEEE. CDR3 DNA: TGTGCCAGCAGCTTGTACGGCTACGAGCAGTACTTC. This gives the protein CASSLYGYEQYF.

In this sample, this clonotype turned up many times. The chain uses TRBV28 and TRBJ1-5; TRBD1 is a possible D gene (5 bases). There are 15 residues in the CDR3. Trimming left V 8 bases short and J 2 bases short, with 16 bases between. From germline, CDR1 is MDHEN and CDR2 SYDVKM. This CDR3 reads CASSGIGRGNQPQHF. CDR3 sequence (DNA): TGTGCCAGCTCTGGTATAGGCAGGGGCAATCAGCCCCAGCATTTT.

This clonotype occurred many times. The DNA for the CDR3 is TGTGCCAGTAGTTCGTTTCAGCGGGCGTACCAAGAGACCCAGTACTTC. Protein sequence: CASSSFQRAYQETQYF. The rearrangement links TRBV19 to TRBJ2-5, with a weak D call TRBD2 (6 bases). The CDR3 loop spans 16 amino acids. CDR1 is LNHDA, CDR2 SQIVND, per germline (reference sequence). Between the trimmed V and J ends, which lost 5 bases and 0 bases, there was a span of 16 bases.

This clonotype occurred a few times. The J gene is TRBJ2-5, the V gene TRBV5-1; TRBD2 aligns across 15 bases. The length of the CDR3 is 16 residues. In germline, CDR1 is SGHRS, CDR2 YFSETQ. The V segment lost 4 bases and the J segment 5 bases; nucleotides outside the gene matches: 6. CDR3 in amino acids: CASSGGLAGGRETQYF. The CDR3 nucleotides are TGCGCCAGCAGCGGGGGACTAGCGGGAGGCCGGGAGACCCAGTACTTC.

This clonotype was counted many times. The chain has TRBV7-9 and TRBJ2-5; TRBD2 matches 16 bases. In germline, CDR1 is SEHNR, CDR2 FQNEAQ (reference sequence). This CDR3 contains 15 residues. V gave up 8 bases and J gave up 3 bases; unmatched junction bases: 3. In DNA, the CDR3 is TGTGCCAGCGGGGGACTAGCGGGAGGGGAAGAGACCCAGTACTTC. Translating gives CASGGLAGGEETQYF.

This clonotype was counted many times. The rearrangement links TRBV20-1 to TRBJ2-7; 10 bases align to TRBD2. Trimming at V came to 0 bases and at J to 1 base, leaving 15 bases not matched to a gene. Per germline, CDR1 DFQATT and CDR2 SNEGSKA (reference sequence). This CDR3 has 19 residues. CDR3 nucleotide sequence: TGCAGTGCTAGAGACCTGGGACTAGCGCTATCCCGAAGGTCCTACGAGCAGTACTTC. This encodes CSARDLGLALSRRSYEQYF.

In nucleotides, the CDR3 is TGCGCCAGCAGCTTGGCTACTAGCGGGGTGAGCTCCTACAATGAGCAGTTCTTC. This translates into CASSLATSGVSSYNEQFF. The rearrangement joins TRBV5-1 to TRBJ2-1; 10 bases fit TRBD2. The length of the CDR3 is 18 residues. Germline V gene sequence: CDR1 SGHRS, CDR2 YFSETQ. V shed 0 bases and J 0 bases; nucleotides not matched to a gene: 6.